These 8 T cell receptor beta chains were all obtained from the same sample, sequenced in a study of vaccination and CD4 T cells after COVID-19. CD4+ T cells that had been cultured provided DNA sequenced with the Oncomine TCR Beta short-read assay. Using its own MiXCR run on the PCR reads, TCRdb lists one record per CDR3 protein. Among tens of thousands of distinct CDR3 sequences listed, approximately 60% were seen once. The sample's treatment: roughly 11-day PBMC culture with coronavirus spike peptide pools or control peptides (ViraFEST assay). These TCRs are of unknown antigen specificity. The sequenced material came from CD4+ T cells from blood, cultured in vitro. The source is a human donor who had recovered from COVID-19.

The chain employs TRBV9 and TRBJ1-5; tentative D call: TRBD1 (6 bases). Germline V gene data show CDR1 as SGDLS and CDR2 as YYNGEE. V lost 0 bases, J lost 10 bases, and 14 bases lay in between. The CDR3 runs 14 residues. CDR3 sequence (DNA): TGTGCCAGCAGCGTAGAAAGGGGGACCGGCCCCCAGCATTTT. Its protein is CASSVERGTGPQHF.

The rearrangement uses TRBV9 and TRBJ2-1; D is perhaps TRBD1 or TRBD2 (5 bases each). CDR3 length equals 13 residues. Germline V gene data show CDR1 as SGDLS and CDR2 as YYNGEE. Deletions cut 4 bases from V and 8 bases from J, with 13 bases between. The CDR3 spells CASSFAGRDEQFF. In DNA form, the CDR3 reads TGTGCCAGCAGCTTTGCAGGGCGGGATGAGCAGTTCTTC.

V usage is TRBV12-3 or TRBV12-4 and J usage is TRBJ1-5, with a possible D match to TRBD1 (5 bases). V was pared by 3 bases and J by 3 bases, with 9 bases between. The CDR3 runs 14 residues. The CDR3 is CASSFDSTNQPQHF. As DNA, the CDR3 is TGTGCCAGCAGTTTCGACAGCACCAATCAGCCCCAGCATTTT.

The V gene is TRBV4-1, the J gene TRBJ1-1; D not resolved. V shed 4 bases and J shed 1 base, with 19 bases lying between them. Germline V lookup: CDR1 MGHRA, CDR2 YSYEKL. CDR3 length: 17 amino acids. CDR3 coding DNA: TGCGCCAGCAGCCGCACAATAAGTGGCAGATCGAACACTGAAGCTTTCTTT. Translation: CASSRTISGRSNTEAFF.

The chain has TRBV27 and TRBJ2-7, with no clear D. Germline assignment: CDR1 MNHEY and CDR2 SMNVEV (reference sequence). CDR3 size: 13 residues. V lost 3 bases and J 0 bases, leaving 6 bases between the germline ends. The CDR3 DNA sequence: TGTGCCAGCAGTTTCACCCCCTCCTACGAGCAGTACTTC. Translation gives CASSFTPSYEQYF.

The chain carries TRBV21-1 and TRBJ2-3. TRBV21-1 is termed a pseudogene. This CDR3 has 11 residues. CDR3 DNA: TGTGCCAGCATTAAGACAGATACGCAGTATTTT. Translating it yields CASIKTDTQYF.

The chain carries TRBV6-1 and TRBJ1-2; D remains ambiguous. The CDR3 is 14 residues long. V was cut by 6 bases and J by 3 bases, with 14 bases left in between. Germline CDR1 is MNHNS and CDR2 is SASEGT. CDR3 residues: CASSAGRADYGYTF. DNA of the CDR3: TGTGCCAGCAGCGCCGGGAGGGCAGACTATGGCTACACCTTC.

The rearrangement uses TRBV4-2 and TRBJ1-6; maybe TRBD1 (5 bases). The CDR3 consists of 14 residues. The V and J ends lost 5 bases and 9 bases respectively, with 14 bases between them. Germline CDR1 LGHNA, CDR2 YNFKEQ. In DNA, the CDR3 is TGTGCCAGCAGCACCTCCGGGGGGTTTTCACCCCTCCACTTT. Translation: CASSTSGGFSPLHF.